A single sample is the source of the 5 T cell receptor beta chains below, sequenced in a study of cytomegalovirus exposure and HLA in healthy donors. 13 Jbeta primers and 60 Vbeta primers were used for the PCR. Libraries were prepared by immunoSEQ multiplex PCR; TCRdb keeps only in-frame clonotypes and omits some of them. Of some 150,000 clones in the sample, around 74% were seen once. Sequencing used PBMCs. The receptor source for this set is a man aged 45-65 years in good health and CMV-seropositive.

Written as DNA, the CDR3 is TGTGCCATCAAAGGGACAGGGGTAAATCAGCCCCAGCATTTT. Its translation is CAIKGTGVNQPQHF. The chain employs TRBV10-3 and TRBJ1-5; 10 bases match TRBD1. The CDR3 runs to 14 residues. Trimming removed 7 bases from V and 4 bases from J; junction bases left unmatched: 4. The germline V gene has CDR1 ENHRY and CDR2 SYGVKD.

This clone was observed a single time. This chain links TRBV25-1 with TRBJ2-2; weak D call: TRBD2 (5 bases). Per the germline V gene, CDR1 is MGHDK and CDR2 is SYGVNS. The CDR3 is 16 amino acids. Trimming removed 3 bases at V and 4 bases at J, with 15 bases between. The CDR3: CASSEMGSSRTGELFF. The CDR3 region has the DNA TGTGCCAGCAGTGAGATGGGGTCTAGCCGCACCGGGGAGCTGTTTTTT.

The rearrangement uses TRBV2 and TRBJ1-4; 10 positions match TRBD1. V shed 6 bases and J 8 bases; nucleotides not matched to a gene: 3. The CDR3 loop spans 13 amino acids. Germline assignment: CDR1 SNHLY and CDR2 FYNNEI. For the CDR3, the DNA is TGTGCCAGCAGACAGGACAGGGGGGAAAAACTGTTTTTT. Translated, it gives CASRQDRGEKLFF. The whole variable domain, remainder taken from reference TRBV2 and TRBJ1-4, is EPEVTQTPSHQVTQMGQEVILRCVPISNHLYFYWYRQILGQKVEFLVSFYNNEISEKSEIFDDQFSVERPDGSNFTLKIRSTKLEDSAMYFCASRQDRGEKLFFGSGTQLSVL.

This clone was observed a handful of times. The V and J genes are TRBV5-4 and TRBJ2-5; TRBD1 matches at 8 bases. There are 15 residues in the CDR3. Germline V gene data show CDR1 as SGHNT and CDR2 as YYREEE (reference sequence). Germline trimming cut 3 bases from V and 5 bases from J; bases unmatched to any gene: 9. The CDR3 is CASSSATGVLETQYF. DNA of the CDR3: TGTGCCAGCAGCTCCGCGACAGGGGTTCTGGAGACCCAGTACTTC.

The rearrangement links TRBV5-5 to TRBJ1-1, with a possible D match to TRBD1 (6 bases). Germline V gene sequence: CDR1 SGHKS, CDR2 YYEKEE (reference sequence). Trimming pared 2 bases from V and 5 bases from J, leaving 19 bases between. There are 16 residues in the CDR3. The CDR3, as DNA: TGTGCCAGCAGCTTAGGCCCGGACAGCTCGGGGACTGAAGCTTTCTTT. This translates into CASSLGPDSSGTEAFF.